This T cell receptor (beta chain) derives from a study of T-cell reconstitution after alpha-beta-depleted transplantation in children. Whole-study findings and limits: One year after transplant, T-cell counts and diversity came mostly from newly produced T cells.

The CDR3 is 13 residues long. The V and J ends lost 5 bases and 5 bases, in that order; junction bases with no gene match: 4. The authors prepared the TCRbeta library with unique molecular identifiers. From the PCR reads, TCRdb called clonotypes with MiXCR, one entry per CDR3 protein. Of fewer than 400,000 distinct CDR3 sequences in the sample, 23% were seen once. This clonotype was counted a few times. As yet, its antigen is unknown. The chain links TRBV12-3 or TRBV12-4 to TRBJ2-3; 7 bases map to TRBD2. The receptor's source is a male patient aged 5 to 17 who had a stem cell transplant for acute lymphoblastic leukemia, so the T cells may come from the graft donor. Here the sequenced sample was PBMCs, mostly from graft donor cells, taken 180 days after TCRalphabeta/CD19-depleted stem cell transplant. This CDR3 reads CASSTLALDTQYF. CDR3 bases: TGTGCCAGCAGTACACTAGCGCTAGATACGCAGTATTTT.